This T cell receptor (beta chain) was documented in a study of cytomegalovirus exposure and HLA in healthy donors. General study results and limits: Presence/absence analyses supposed approximately even sequencing depth among donors.

To note about this clone: Its antigen is unidentified.

The primer mix had 60 Vbeta and 13 Jbeta primers. Generated by immunoSEQ multiplex PCR, the TCRdb table keeps only in-frame clones and is missing some. The sample has about 160,000 clones; around 79% are singletons. Germline assignment: CDR1 SGHNT and CDR2 YENEEA. The CDR3 runs to 15 residues. The V gene end was trimmed by 5 bases and the J gene end by 5 bases; junction bases not matched to a gene: 10. Sequenced material: PBMCs. This receptor was obtained from a woman in her thirties or forties in good health and CMV-seronegative. This chain links TRBV11-3 with TRBJ2-5; TRBD2 matches 8 bases. CDR3 region: CASSRPGGGRETQYF. The CDR3 DNA reads TGTGCCAGCAGCCGTCCGGGGGGGGGTCGGGAGACCCAGTACTTC.